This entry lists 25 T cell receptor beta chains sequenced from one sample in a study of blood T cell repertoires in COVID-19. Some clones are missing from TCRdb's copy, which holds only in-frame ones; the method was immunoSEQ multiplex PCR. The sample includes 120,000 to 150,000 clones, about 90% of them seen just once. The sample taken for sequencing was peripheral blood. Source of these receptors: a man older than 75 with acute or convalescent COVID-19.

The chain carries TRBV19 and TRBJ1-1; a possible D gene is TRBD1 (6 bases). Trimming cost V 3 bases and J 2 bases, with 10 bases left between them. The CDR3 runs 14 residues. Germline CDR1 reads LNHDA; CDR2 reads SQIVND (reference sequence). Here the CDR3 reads CASSIRTENTEAFF. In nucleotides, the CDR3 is TGTGCCAGTAGTATCCGGACAGAAAACACTGAAGCTTTCTTT.

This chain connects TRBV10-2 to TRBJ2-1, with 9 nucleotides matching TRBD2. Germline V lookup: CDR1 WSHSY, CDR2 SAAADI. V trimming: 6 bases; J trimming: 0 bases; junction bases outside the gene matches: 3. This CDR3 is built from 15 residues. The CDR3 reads CASRIAGDSYNEQFF. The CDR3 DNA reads TGCGCCAGCAGGATAGCGGGGGACTCCTACAATGAGCAGTTCTTC.

The CDR3 DNA reads TGTGCCAGCAGCTTAAGACAGGCGGGTAATTCACCCCTCCACTTT. It yields the protein CASSLRQAGNSPLHF. The gene calls are TRBV5-6 and TRBJ1-6; TRBD1 is a possible D gene (6 bases). The CDR3 length is 15 residues. V lost 2 bases and J 6 bases, leaving 12 bases between the germline ends. Germline V gene data show CDR1 as SGHDT and CDR2 as YYEEEE.

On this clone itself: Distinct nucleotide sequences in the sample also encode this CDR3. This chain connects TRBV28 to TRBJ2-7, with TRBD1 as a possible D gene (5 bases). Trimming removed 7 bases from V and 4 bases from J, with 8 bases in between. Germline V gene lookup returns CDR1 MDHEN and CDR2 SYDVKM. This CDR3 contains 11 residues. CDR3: CASTRGYEQYF. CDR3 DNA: TGTGCCAGCACTAGGGGTTACGAGCAGTACTTC.

The CDR3 sequence: CASSQRQGNKANYGYTF. In DNA, the CDR3 is TGCGCCAGCAGCCAACGACAGGGTAATAAAGCTAACTATGGCTACACCTTC. The chain uses TRBV4-1 and TRBJ1-2; 7 positions match TRBD1. Germline trimming cut 2 bases from V and 0 bases from J; bases unmatched to any gene: 9. In germline, CDR1 is MGHRA, CDR2 YSYEKL. The CDR3 covers 17 residues.

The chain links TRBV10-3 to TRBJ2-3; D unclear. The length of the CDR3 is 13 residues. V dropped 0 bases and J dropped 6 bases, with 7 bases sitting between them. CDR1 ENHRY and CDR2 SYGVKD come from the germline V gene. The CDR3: CAISESGADTQYF. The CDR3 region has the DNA TGTGCCATCAGTGAGTCAGGAGCGGATACGCAGTATTTT.

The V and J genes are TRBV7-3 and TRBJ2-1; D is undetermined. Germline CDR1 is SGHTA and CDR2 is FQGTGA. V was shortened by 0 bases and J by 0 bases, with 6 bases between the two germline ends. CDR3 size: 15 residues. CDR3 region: CASSLTPSSYNEQFF. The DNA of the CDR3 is TGTGCCAGCAGCTTAACCCCGTCCTCCTACAATGAGCAGTTCTTC.

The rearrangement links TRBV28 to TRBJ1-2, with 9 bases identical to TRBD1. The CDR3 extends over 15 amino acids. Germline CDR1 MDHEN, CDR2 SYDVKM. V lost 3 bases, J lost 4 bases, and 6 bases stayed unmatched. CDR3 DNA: TGTGCCAGCAGTTTGGGACAGGGCCCCCTCTATGGCTACACCTTC. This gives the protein CASSLGQGPLYGYTF.

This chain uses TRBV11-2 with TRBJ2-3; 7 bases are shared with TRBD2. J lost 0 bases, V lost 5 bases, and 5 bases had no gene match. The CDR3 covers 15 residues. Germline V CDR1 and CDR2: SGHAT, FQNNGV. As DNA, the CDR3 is TGTGCCAGCAGCCCTCTAGCGGTTAGCACAGATACGCAGTATTTT. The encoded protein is CASSPLAVSTDTQYF.

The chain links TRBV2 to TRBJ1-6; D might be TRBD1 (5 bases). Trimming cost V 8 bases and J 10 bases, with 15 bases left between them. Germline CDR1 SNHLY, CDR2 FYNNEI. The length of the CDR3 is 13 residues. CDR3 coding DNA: TGTGCCAGCGGACAAGGGGCAAACTCACCCCTCCACTTT. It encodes CASGQGANSPLHF.

CDR3 in DNA: TGTGCCAGCAGAGAAGGGCTAGCGGGAGGCAATGAGCAGTTCTTC. It yields the protein CASREGLAGGNEQFF. The rearrangement uses TRBV27 and TRBJ2-1, with TRBD2 matching 11 bases. This CDR3 has 15 residues. Trimming at V came to 6 bases and at J to 6 bases, leaving 7 bases not matched to a gene. Germline V gene sequence: CDR1 MNHEY, CDR2 SMNVEV (reference sequence).

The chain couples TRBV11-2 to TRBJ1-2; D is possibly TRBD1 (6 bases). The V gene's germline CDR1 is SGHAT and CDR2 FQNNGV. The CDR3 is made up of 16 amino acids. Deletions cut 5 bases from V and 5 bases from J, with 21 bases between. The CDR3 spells CASSQPRQVVSYGYTF. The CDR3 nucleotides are TGTGCCAGCAGCCAACCCCGACAGGTGGTTTCATATGGCTACACCTTC.

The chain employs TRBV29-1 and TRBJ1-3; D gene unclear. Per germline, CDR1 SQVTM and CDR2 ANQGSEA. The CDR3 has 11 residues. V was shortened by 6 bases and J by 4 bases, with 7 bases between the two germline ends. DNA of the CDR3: TGCAGCGTGTCGGGGGGAAACACCATATATTTT. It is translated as CSVSGGNTIYF.

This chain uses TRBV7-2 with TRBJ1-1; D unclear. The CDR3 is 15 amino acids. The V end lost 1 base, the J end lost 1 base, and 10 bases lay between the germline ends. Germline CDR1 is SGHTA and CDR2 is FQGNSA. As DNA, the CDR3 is TGTGCCAGCAGCTTAGGGGTGGCGGGGAACACTGAAGCTTTCTTT. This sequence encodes CASSLGVAGNTEAFF. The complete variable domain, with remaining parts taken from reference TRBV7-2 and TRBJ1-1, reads GAGVSQSPSNKVTEKGKDVELRCDPISGHTALYWYRQSLGQGLEFLIYFQGNSAPDKSGLPSDRFSAERTGGSVSTLTIQRTQQEDSAVYLCASSLGVAGNTEAFFGQGTRLTVV.

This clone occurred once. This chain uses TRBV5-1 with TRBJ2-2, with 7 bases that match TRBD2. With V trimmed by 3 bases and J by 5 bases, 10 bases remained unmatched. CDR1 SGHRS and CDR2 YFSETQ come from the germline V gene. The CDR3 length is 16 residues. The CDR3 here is CASSSLGGSGTGELFF. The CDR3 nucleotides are TGCGCCAGCAGCTCCCTTGGCGGGAGTGGGACCGGGGAGCTGTTTTTT.

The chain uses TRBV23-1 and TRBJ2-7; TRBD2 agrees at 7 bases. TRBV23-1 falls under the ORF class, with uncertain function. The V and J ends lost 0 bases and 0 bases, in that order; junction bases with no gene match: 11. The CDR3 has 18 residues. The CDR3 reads CASSQSRRGGSCSYEQYF. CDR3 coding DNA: TGCGCCAGCAGTCAATCGAGGCGAGGCGGGAGCTGCTCCTACGAGCAGTACTTC.

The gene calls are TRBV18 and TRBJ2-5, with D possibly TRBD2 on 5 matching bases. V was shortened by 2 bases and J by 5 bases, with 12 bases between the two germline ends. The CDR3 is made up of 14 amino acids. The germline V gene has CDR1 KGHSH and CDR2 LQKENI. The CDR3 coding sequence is TGTGCCAGCTCACCATTTCCACTAGATGAGACCCAGTACTTC. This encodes CASSPFPLDETQYF.

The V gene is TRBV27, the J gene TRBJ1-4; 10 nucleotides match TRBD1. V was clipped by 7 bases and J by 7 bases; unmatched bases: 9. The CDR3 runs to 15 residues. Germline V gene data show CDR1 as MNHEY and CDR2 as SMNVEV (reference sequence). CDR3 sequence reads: CASKRGGQGGEKLFF. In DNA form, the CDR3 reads TGTGCCAGCAAAAGGGGCGGACAGGGGGGTGAAAAACTGTTTTTT.

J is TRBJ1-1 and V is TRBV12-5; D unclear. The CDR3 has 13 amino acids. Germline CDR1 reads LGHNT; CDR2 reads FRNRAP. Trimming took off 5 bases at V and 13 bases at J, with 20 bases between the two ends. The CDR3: CASGLTGSHSGFF. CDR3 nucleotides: TGTGCTAGTGGTCTGACCGGGTCCCACTCCGGTTTCTTT.

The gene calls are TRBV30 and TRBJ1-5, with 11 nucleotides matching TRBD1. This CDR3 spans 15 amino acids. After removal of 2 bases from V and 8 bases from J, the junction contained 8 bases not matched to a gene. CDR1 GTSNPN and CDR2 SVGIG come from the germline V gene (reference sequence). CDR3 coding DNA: TGTGCCTGGAGTCGGAGGACAGGGGGCGGGGAGCCCCAGCATTTT. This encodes CAWSRRTGGGEPQHF.

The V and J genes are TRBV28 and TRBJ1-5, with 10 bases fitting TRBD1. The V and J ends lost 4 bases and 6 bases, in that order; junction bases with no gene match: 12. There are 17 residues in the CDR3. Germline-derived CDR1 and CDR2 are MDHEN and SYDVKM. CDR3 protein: CASSSVGRGQGSQPQHF. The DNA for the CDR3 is TGTGCCAGCAGTTCAGTCGGCAGGGGACAGGGGTCTCAGCCCCAGCATTTT.

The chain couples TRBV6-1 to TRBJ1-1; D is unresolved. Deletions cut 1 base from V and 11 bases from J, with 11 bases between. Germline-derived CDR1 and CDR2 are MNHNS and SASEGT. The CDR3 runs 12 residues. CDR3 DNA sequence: TGTGCCAGCAGTGAAGTTCCCGGTTACGCTTTCTTT. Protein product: CASSEVPGYAFF.

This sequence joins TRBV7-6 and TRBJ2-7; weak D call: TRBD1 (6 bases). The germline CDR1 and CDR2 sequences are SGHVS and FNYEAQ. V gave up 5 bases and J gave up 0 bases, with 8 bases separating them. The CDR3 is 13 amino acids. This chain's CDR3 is CASSQQGSYEQYF. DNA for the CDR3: TGTGCCAGCAGCCAACAGGGCTCCTACGAGCAGTACTTC. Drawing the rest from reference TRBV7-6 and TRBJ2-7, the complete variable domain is GAGVSQSPRYKVTKRGQDVALRCDPISGHVSLYWYRQALGQGPEFLTYFNYEAQQDKSGLPNDRFSAERPEGSISTLTIQRTEQRDSAMYRCASSQQGSYEQYFGPGTRLTVT.

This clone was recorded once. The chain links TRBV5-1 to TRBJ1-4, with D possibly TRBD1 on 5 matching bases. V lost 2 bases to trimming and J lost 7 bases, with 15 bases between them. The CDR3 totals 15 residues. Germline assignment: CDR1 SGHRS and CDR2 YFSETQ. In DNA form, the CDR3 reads TGCGCCAGCAGCTTTGGTTGGCGGGGCGGTGAAAAACTGTTTTTT. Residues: CASSFGWRGGEKLFF.

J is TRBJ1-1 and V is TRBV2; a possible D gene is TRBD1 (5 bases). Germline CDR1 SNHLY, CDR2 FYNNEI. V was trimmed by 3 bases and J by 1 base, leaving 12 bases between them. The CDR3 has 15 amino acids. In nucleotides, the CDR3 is TGTGCCAGCAGTGATATACAGGACCCGAACACTGAAGCTTTCTTT. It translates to CASSDIQDPNTEAFF.